Shown below are 11 T cell receptor beta chains from a single sample sequenced in a study of OX40 agonist ivuxolimab in advanced cancers. This table comes from immunoSEQ multiplex PCR, and its TCRdb copy is limited to in-frame clones, with some not included. Counted here are some 98,000 clones, about four fifths occurring once; the ten biggest clones make up more than 1.4%. Specimen: CD4+ or CD8+ T cells sorted from blood, collected in a trial of the OX40 agonist ivuxolimab. The receptors derive from an adult with an advanced solid tumor such as melanoma, head and neck, liver or kidney cancer.

V gene TRBV11-2 combines with J gene TRBJ2-5; 8 nucleotides match TRBD2. The CDR3 contains 15 residues. J gave up 3 bases and V 1 base, and 4 bases lay outside the gene matches. The germline gives CDR1 SGHAT, CDR2 FQNNGV. In DNA form, the CDR3 reads TGTGCCAGCAGCTTAGGTCACGGGGGGGAAGAGACCCAGTACTTC. This sequence encodes CASSLGHGGEETQYF. The full variable domain, completed using reference TRBV11-2 and TRBJ2-5, is EAGVAQSPRYKIIEKRQSVAFWCNPISGHATLYWYQQILGQGPKLLIQFQNNGVVDDSQLPKDRFSAERLKGVDSTLKIQPAKLEDSAVYLCASSLGHGGEETQYFGPGTRLLVL.

The chain has TRBV11-2 and TRBJ1-2; TRBD1 matches 7 bases. Germline lookup yields CDR1 SGHAT and CDR2 FQNNGV. The CDR3 totals 13 residues. Trimming took 5 bases from V and 4 from J; bases not matched to a gene: 4. Here the CDR3 reads CASSRDSLYGYTF. DNA for the CDR3: TGTGCCAGCAGCAGGGACAGCCTCTATGGCTACACCTTC.

This clone has only one observation. V and J are TRBV27 and TRBJ2-3; D possibly corresponds to TRBD1 (5 bases). CDR1 is MNHEY and CDR2 is SMNVEV in the germline V gene (reference sequence). This CDR3 contains 12 residues. The V end was cut by 2 bases, the J end by 8 bases, with 8 bases between. The CDR3 region has the DNA TGTGCCAGCAGTTTACAGGGTCTTACGCAGTATTTT. It yields the protein CASSLQGLTQYF.

The V call is TRBV6-5, the J call TRBJ1-3; D is uncertain. This CDR3 contains 15 residues. Germline V gene data show CDR1 as MNHEY and CDR2 as SVGAGI. V was cut by 2 bases and J by 0 bases, with 8 bases left in between. The CDR3 protein is CASSYEGRSGNTIYF. Here the CDR3 DNA reads TGTGCCAGCAGTTACGAGGGCCGCTCTGGAAACACCATATATTTT.

The rearrangement links TRBV6-5 to TRBJ2-3; D possibly corresponds to TRBD1 (6 bases). V lost 7 bases, J lost 5 bases, and 16 bases lay in between. From germline, CDR1 is MNHEY and CDR2 SVGAGI. The CDR3 is 14 amino acids. Here the CDR3 DNA reads TGTGCCAGCACCTCCCCCTGGGGGCAAGATACGCAGTATTTT. Translated: CASTSPWGQDTQYF.

The CDR3, as DNA: TGTGCCAGCAGCTTGCCTAGCACAGATACGCAGTATTTT. Its translation is CASSLPSTDTQYF. V gene TRBV5-4 combines with J gene TRBJ2-3; no definite D call. CDR1 SGHNT and CDR2 YYREEE come from the germline V gene (reference sequence). There are 13 residues in the CDR3. V was trimmed by 1 base and J by 0 bases, leaving 3 bases between them.

V usage is TRBV9 and J usage is TRBJ1-6; D remains unclear. V dropped 0 bases and J dropped 9 bases, with 13 bases sitting between them. The CDR3 is made up of 15 amino acids. Germline lookup yields CDR1 SGDLS and CDR2 YYNGEE. This CDR3 is CASSVEGSGFSPLHF. For the CDR3, the DNA is TGTGCCAGCAGCGTAGAGGGCTCTGGTTTTTCACCCCTCCACTTT. The whole variable domain, remainder taken from reference TRBV9 and TRBJ1-6, is DSGVTQTPKHLITATGQRVTLRCSPRSGDLSVYWYQQSLDQGLQFLIQYYNGEERAKGNILERFSAQQFPDLHSELNLSSLELGDSALYFCASSVEGSGFSPLHFGNGTRLTVT.

The rearrangement uses TRBV13 and TRBJ2-2; TRBD1 agrees at 10 bases. After removal of 7 bases from V and 2 bases from J, the junction contained 4 bases not matched to a gene. Germline CDR1 and CDR2: PRHDT and FYEKMQ (reference sequence). The CDR3 totals 15 residues. This CDR3 reads CASTLTGGNTGELFF. The CDR3 DNA is TGTGCCAGCACCCTGACAGGGGGCAACACCGGGGAGCTGTTTTTT.

The V gene is TRBV2, the J gene TRBJ2-6; unclear D gene. This CDR3 is 14 amino acids long. CDR1 and CDR2 (germline): SNHLY, FYNNEI. The V end was cut by 6 bases, the J end by 3 bases, with 9 bases between. The CDR3 protein is CASRESNGANVLTF. Written as DNA, the CDR3 is TGTGCCAGCAGAGAGTCCAATGGGGCCAACGTCCTGACTTTC.

This clone was observed a handful of times. The genes are TRBV9 and TRBJ2-3; D is undetermined. Trimming removed 0 bases from V and 4 bases from J, with 9 bases in between. This CDR3 has 14 amino acids. The germline V gene has CDR1 SGDLS and CDR2 YYNGEE. Here the CDR3 reads CASSVAHSSDTQYF. The CDR3 region has the DNA TGTGCCAGCAGCGTAGCTCATTCATCAGATACGCAGTATTTT. Complete variable domain (other parts from reference TRBV9 and TRBJ2-3): DSGVTQTPKHLITATGQRVTLRCSPRSGDLSVYWYQQSLDQGLQFLIQYYNGEERAKGNILERFSAQQFPDLHSELNLSSLELGDSALYFCASSVAHSSDTQYFGPGTRLTVL.

J is TRBJ2-1 and V is TRBV10-3; 7 bases are shared with TRBD2. The germline CDR1 and CDR2 sequences are ENHRY and SYGVKD. V gave up 7 bases and J gave up 3 bases; unmatched junction bases: 9. CDR3 size: 15 residues. The chain's CDR3 is CAITSPGTIYNEQFF. Here the CDR3 DNA reads TGTGCCATCACCTCTCCCGGGACTATCTACAATGAGCAGTTCTTC.